The TCR beta chain under discussion was sequenced for a study of shared clonotypes between healthy human individuals (dated by TCRdb to 2020 to 2021). Study-wide context: The cohort comprised a couple of women and a few men aged 18 to 49 years. Per donor, three plates each were used for CD4 naive and CD4 memory, two for CD8 naive, and one for CD8 memory. Different laboratories and diverse techniques were used to prepare libraries and sequence TCR repertoires, to increase sequencing depth and limit assay-specific biases. Per donor, leukapheresis produced somewhere between about 0.8 and 9 billion PBMCs. To estimate repertoire size and how much clonotype sharing occurs between individuals, the study deeply sequenced the blood TCR repertoires of roughly 5 healthy adults. What the study reported, not specific to this receptor: Sharing across a few donors was observed for approximately 5% of naive CD4, 3.5% of naive CD8, about 2.3% of memory CD4, and less than 0.45% of memory CD8 clonotypes. Compared with non-shared clonotypes, the clonotypes found in all four sorted-subset donors had higher generation probabilities. Naive subsets generally had larger estimated clonotype richness than memory subsets did. Sampling was restricted to blood, and TCR repertoires in tissue are likely to differ from TCR repertoires in blood. Incomplete sequencing was indicated by rarefaction of sorted-subset datasets, despite the large sequencing depth. Because the study included a small number of donors, the genetic and exposure-history diversity represented was limited. Based on pairwise subsampling, the degree of clonotype sharing among donors was expected to be affected by sequencing depth.

The donors were healthy, HIV-negative adults with no recently reported acute infections or vaccinations. Every donor was a Caucasian adult living in Nashville, Tennessee, USA. CD4+ T cells were enriched by magnetic negative selection, after which naive cells were positively selected on CD45RA and the negative fraction was taken as the memory subset. Blood was collected by leukapheresis, and PBMCs were isolated by Ficoll-Histopaque density gradient centrifugation and then cryopreserved in liquid nitrogen vapor phase. Analytical flow cytometry was used to check the purity and quantity of each magnetically sorted T cell population. Genomic DNA was isolated from every sorted fraction and measured by UV absorbance on a Nanodrop 2000c. TCR CDR3 regions were amplified from genomic DNA by multiplex PCR using the deep immunoSEQ assay. For each cell subset, the extracted genomic DNA was distributed evenly across all wells of several immunoSEQ 96-well plates, and each plate served as one replicate. For sorted subsets, each replicate PCR was loaded with about 0.2 ug genomic DNA, equivalent to 30,000 or so T cell genomes. The purified libraries were quantified using a Qubit 3.0 fluorometer, sized with a Bioanalyzer 2100, and then quantified again using the KAPA Library Quantification kit. Every immunoSEQ 96-well plate was sequenced on a dedicated single-read 150-cycle Illumina NextSeq 550 flow cell. Regarding the original processing steps: Because only junctional sequences without quality scores were contained in the immunoSEQ output, filtering matching that applied to full-length reads could not be performed. To assign V/J genes and CDR3, sequences were annotated using PyIR, a Python wrapper for IgBLAST v1.9, with IMGT germline references. Reads were removed for weak V/J assignments (E-value above 1e-6), missing CDR3, stop codons, out-of-frame junctions, or ambiguous translated residues. V3J clonotypes were defined as sequences sharing an identical inferred V gene, J gene, and CDR3 amino acid sequence. Percentage overlap between repertoires was calculated by dividing the number of shared unique clonotypes by the size of the smaller repertoire. Three approaches were used to assess repertoire richness: RTK rarefaction, the Chao1 estimator, and Recon v2.1 estimates of unobserved clonotypes. Generation probabilities for all TCRbeta clonotypes obtained by the gDNA method from a handful of donors were computed using OLGA. The table comes from immuneACCESS by way of TCRdb, which keeps in-frame sequences with V and J called. Part of the clones is missing from these tables; in studies checked, under half for an unresolved V gene and the rest for unknown reasons. V and J calls and clone size are copied from that table; D and trimming were computed from the DNA. In this sample the table shows over a million clones, around 98.5% of which occur a single time. Approximately 0.4% of the sample lies in the top ten.

Taken from cysteine to phenylalanine, the CDR3 has 11 residues. Here the CDR3 DNA is all that survives: 33 bases in frame from base 1. CDR1 is given as MDHEN and CDR2 as SYDVKM, both from the germline V gene. At the junction V is shortened by 2 bases and J by 8 bases, with 7 bases in between. With respect to this clone: Its antigen has not been determined. The record has no base qualities; no much larger clone is one base away.

The rearrangement joined TRBV28 to TRBJ2-7; D gene: possibly TRBD2, on 5 matching bases. This TCR derives from a man between 25 and 39 years old in good health. Source material: naive CD4+ T cells sorted from blood. Per the publication, the cell subset or site label means: CD45RA+ positively selected. The CDR3 has the sequence CASSLGGQQYF. The nucleotide sequence reads as follows: TGTGCCAGCAGTTTAGGCGGGCAGCAGTACTTC.